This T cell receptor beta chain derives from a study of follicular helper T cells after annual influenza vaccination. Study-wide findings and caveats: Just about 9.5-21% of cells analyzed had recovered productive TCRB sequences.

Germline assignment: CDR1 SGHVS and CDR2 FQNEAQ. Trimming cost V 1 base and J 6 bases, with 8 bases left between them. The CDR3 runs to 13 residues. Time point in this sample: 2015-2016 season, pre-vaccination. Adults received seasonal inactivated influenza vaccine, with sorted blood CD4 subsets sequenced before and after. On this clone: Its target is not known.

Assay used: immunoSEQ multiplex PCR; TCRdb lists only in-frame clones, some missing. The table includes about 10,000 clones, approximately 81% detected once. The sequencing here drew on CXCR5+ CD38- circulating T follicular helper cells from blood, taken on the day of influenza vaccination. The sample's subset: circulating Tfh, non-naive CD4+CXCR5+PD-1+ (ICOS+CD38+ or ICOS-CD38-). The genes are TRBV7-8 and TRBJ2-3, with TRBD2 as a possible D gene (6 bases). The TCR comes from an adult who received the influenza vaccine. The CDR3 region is CASSLGLADTQYF. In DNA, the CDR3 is TGTGCCAGCAGCTTAGGTCTAGCGGATACGCAGTATTTT.